The next 3 T cell receptor beta chains were all read from a single sample in a study of T cell repertoires in cytomegalovirus infection. TCRdb processed the reads anew with MiXCR; each CDR3 protein has one entry. Of 250,000 or so distinct CDR3 sequences in the sample, around 8.7% were seen once. The sequencing sample was made of PBMCs. Receptor source: a human donor in good health (CMV status not recorded). Some clones in this sample may be carry-over from other donors' samples.

V is TRBV7-2 and J is TRBJ1-5, with 10 bases aligning to TRBD1. Trimming cost V 5 bases and J 4 bases; bases outside gene matches: 5. CDR1 is SGHTA, CDR2 FQGNSA, per germline. The CDR3 runs to 15 residues. CDR3 nucleotide sequence: TGTGCCAGCAGCGCCGGGACAGGGGTTAATCAGCCCCAGCATTTT. This sequence encodes CASSAGTGVNQPQHF.

This clonotype was found a few times. The genes are TRBV20-1 and TRBJ2-1, with D hard to call. This CDR3 has 15 residues. The V end was cut by 6 bases, the J end by 9 bases, with 24 bases between. Germline values: CDR1 DFQATT, CDR2 SNEGSKA (reference sequence). For the CDR3, the DNA is TGCAGTGCCTTATTGCCGATCGGTGCTATCGCTGAGCAGTTCTTC. This codes for CSALLPIGAIAEQFF.

This chain joins TRBV20-1 and TRBJ2-2; 11 bases map to TRBD1. The ends lost 3 bases at V and 6 bases at J; junction bases unmatched: 12. Germline CDR1 is DFQATT and CDR2 is SNEGSKA (reference sequence). This CDR3 contains 17 residues. CDR3 coding DNA: TGCAGTGCTAGGGAATTCGGGACAGGGGGATTCGCCGGGGAGCTGTTTTTT. It encodes CSAREFGTGGFAGELFF.